This T cell receptor (beta chain) was sequenced for a study of vaccination and CD4 T cells after COVID-19. Study at large: Post-vaccine sample collection happened at a median of about 72 days after dose two, ranging 14 to 241. The authors gave control cultures a CEFX pool, an HIV-1 Nef pool, or no peptide.

Scientists ran DNA taken from cultured CD4+ T cells through the Oncomine TCR Beta short-read assay for sequencing. TCRdb recomputed calls from the PCR reads with MiXCR, one row per CDR3 protein. The table records 4,200 or so distinct CDR3 sequences, over 65% of them present only once. With regard to this clonotype: Its antigen is currently unknown.

This CDR3 has 12 amino acids. V shed 4 bases, J shed 8 bases, and the junction held 4 bases outside the gene matches. Looked up from germline, CDR1 is SEHNR and CDR2 is FQNEAQ (reference sequence). Noted treatment: roughly 10-day PBMC culture with coronavirus spike peptide pools or control peptides (ViraFEST assay). ViraFEST sequenced TCRs after peptide-pool expansion of antigen-specific T cells. The chain is built from TRBV7-9 and TRBJ1-2; 7 bases fit TRBD1. Sequencing was carried out using CD4+ T cells from blood, cultured in vitro. This TCR came from a human donor who had recovered from COVID-19. CDR3 amino acids: CASSSGTAGYTF. The CDR3 bases are TGTGCCAGCAGCTCAGGGACAGCCGGCTACACCTTC.